This T cell receptor beta chain emerged from a study of monozygotic twins with inflammatory bowel disease (dated by TCRdb to between 2018 and 2021). Background for the entire study: The full study comprised some 30 monozygotic twin pairs: nine German pairs (four IBD-concordant, five IBD-discordant) and 19 IBD-discordant Danish pairs. The search for disease-associated traits relied mainly on comparing, within discordant pairs, IBD patients with their genetically identical healthy co-twins. Each individual had, on average, about 151 000 unique TCRalpha sequences and 181 000 unique TCRbeta sequences available for analysis. Beyond this particular receptor, the publication reports: The analysis was unable to tell apart different T cell subtypes. Fewer clonotypes were shared with other individuals by IBD patients than by healthy twins, most markedly in patients showing signs of disease activity. Concordant and discordant twins showed no difference in repertoire similarity, possibly because of limited statistical power. TCRbeta repertoire diversity, by inverse Simpson index, was decreased in IBD patients compared with their healthy co-twins. The results gave no support for a single strong signal or clonotype linked to IBD. Because patients received different immunosuppressive treatments, the repertoires may have picked up extra background noise and variability between individuals.

To note about this clonotype: Its target antigen remains unknown.

The germline V gene supplies CDR1 SGHRS and CDR2 YFSETQ. The CDR3 has 14 amino acids, counting the end cysteine and phenylalanine. No DNA is recorded. Library preparation used 5' RACE. For each TCR library, around 3,800 ng of total RNA was used. cDNA was synthesized with SMARTScribe reverse transcriptase in eight separate reactions per sample. During cDNA synthesis, template switching introduced unique molecular identifiers that contained a 6-nucleotide sample barcode. TCRalpha and TCRbeta cDNA was amplified by two nested PCRs of around 16 and 10 cycles, with bead purification after each PCR. Before amplification, the cDNA was treated with uracil DNA-glycosylase and purified using the QIAquick PCR purification kit. The second PCR added Illumina TruSeq-compatible adapters along with sample-specific barcodes. TapeStation and Qubit were used to check library quality and concentration, and 5 ng of each library was pooled. Sequencing of pooled libraries was carried out on an Illumina HiSeq2500 single-index Rapid Run using 2 x 100 bp reads and custom sequencing primers. On the authors' methods: UMI-based consensus assembly with MiGEC version 1.2.6 was used to correct PCR and sequencing errors. MiXCR version 2.1.1 handled V(D)J alignment, clonotype assembly and CDR3 extraction. To normalise gene usage, clonotype sharing and MAIT/NKT TCR abundance, the top 1000, 10 000 and 20 000 clonotypes in each sample were analysed. After downsampling to 27 000 UMIs, diversity was calculated as the inverse Simpson index using the vegan R package. Paired Mann-Whitney U tests were applied to discordant twin pairs, and Benjamini-Hochberg correction was used for multiple testing. The reads underwent TCRdb reprocessing, giving one record for each CDR3 protein sequence and no DNA. TCRdb's processing, not the authors', yielded these V and J calls. The table held for this sample gives roughly 330,000 distinct CDR3 sequences. The top ten constitute around 2% of the sample.

From each donor, a roughly 2.7 ml peripheral blood sample was collected into PAXgene tubes and kept at -80 degrees C. Without any T cell sorting, total RNA was extracted from whole blood using the PAXgene blood miRNA kit on an automated QIAcube. Peripheral blood from monozygotic twin pairs, either concordant or discordant for inflammatory bowel disease, underwent deep TCRalpha and TCRbeta repertoire profiling that used unique molecular barcoding. Smoking habits were recorded for all twin pairs, and individuals were classified as current, former or never smokers. The sequencing input was blood. This TCR was sampled from a human donor with ulcerative colitis or Crohn's disease, or a healthy co-twin of an affected twin (not recorded which). The V and J genes are TRBV5-1 and TRBJ2-5; TCRdb returns TRBD1, unconfirmable since there is no DNA. The CDR3 protein: CASSSPDVQETQYF.